This T cell receptor beta chain derives from a study of Ad26.COV2.S vaccination and SARS-CoV-2 variants. Study at large: Once, or twice with 56 days between doses, Ad26.COV2.S was given intramuscularly.

Treatment specified: around 19 received Ad26.COV2.S at low or high dose, single or two shots; 5 received placebo; per-sample allocation not given. The samples were gathered on day 63 after the first injection of vaccine or placebo. Trimming took 5 bases from V and 6 from J, leaving 10 bases between them. The CDR3 consists of 11 residues. Per the germline V gene, CDR1 is SQVTM and CDR2 is ANQGSEA. Repertoires were generated with immunoSEQ multiplex PCR, while TCRdb's copy carries only in-frame clones and drops some. Of 350,000 to 500,000 clones listed, approximately 90% are singletons. Material: peripheral blood, obtained in a trial of Ad26.COV2.S vaccine versus placebo. The chain recombines TRBV29-1 with TRBJ1-1; D is possibly TRBD1 (5 bases). The clonotype originates from a person between 18 and 65 years old who received the Ad26.COV2.S COVID-19 vaccine or a placebo. CDR3 DNA sequence: TGCAGCGTTTTCGGGGACGCTGAAGCTTTCTTT. Translated, it gives CSVFGDAEAFF.